This T cell receptor beta chain was identified during a study of CD8+CD57+ T cells in acquired aplastic anemia (dated by TCRdb to 2016 to 2019). About the study as a whole: On average, sorted CD4+ and CD8+ cells yielded about 3 ug of extracted DNA, with a range of 0.2 to 27.4 ug. For healthy donor samples, the average read count was about 10 million for CD4+ cells and 11 million to 14 million for CD8+ cells. Broader findings and caveats from the paper: CD8+ Simpson's diversity did not differ significantly between patients and healthy controls (P=0.060). Twenty-nine CD8+ CDR3 sequences were found to be shared between patients and controls, but these sequences appeared to be highly expressed in patients and within the immunodominant clones of the patients.

In its sample, this clonotype was seen many times. Its recognized antigen is unknown. Base-call qualities are not available, and no considerably larger clone is one nucleotide away. In this study, sorted CD4+ and CD8+ T cells from the blood of healthy subjects and of severe aplastic anemia patients had their TCR repertoires deep-sequenced. Ficoll-Paque density gradient centrifugation was used to isolate peripheral blood mononuclear cells. Before DNA was extracted, CD4+ and CD8+ T cells were sorted using either FACS or magnetic beads. The trim is 3 bases for V and 3 bases for J, with a gap of 15 bases between the germline ends. The germline V gene encodes CDR1 ENHRY and CDR2 SYGVKD. From the cysteine through the phenylalanine, the CDR3 covers 16 amino acids. The entry retains the CDR3 DNA only, 48 bases that are in frame from base 1. Genomic DNA served as template for TCR beta VDJ combination and CDR3 sequence profiling. An Illumina HiSeq 2000 was the platform used for TCR repertoire sequencing. On the authors' methods: TRBV/TRBJ rearrangement plots, CDR3 size and DJ length profiles, and Simpson's diversity index were used to evaluate the repertoires. The immunodominant clone was defined as the most abundant DNA sequence in deep sequencing data. CDR3 amino acid sequences were checked for sharing between subjects and were compared against published repertoires and the VDJdb database. TCRdb applied fastp at Q25 and MiXCR to the public reads, then kept only in-frame beta chains. Rows merge per CDR3 protein into single entries with the most common DNA and genes. TCRdb's processing, not the authors' own work, is the source of the V and J calls. This sample holds more than 100,000 distinct CDR3 sequences; about half were observed only once. The top ten constitute around 2.3% of the sample.

Source material: sorted CD4+, CD8+, or CD8+CD57+ T cells (not recorded which) from PBMCs. This clonotype originated in a human donor in good health, serving as a control. The chain is made from TRBV10-3 and TRBJ1-5, with TRBD1 perhaps the D gene, on 5 matching bases. The CDR3 here reads CAISDADGGYNQPQHF. In nucleotide form, the sequence is TGTGCCATCAGTGATGCGGACGGGGGGTACAATCAGCCCCAGCATTTT.